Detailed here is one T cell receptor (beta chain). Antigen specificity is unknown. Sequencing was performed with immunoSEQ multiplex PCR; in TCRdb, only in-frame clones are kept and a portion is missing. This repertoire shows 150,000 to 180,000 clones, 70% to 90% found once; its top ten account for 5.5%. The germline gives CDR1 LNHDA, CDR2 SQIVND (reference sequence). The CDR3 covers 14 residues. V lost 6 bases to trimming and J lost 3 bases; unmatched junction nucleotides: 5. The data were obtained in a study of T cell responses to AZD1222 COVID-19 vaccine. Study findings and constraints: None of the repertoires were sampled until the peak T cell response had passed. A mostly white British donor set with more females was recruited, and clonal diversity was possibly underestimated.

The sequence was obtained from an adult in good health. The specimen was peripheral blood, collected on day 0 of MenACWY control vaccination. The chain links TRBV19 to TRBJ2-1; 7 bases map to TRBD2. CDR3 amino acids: CASRSGGGYNEQFF. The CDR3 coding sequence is TGTGCCAGTAGAAGCGGCGGGGGCTACAATGAGCAGTTCTTC. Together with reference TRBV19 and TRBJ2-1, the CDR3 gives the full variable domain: DGGITQSPKYLFRKEGQNVTLSCEQNLNHDAMYWYRQDPGQGLRLIYYSQIVNDFQKGDIAEGYSVSREKKESFPLTVTSAQKNPTAFYLCASRSGGGYNEQFFGPGTRLTVL.